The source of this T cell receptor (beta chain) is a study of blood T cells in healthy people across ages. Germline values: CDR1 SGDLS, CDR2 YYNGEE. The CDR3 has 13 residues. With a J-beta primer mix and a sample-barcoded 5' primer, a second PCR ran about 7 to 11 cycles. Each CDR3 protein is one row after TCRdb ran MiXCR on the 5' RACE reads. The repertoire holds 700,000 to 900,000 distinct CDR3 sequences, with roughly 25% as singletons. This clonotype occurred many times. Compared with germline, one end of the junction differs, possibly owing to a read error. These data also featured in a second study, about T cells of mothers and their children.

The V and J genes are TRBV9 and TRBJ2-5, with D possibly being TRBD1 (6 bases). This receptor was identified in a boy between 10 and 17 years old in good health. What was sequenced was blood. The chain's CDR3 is CASSVGGRETQYF. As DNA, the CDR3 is TGCGCCAGCAGTGTAGGGGGAAGGGAGACCCAGTACTTC. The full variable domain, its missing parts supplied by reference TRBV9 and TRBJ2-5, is DSGVTQTPKHLITATGQRVTLRCSPRSGDLSVYWYQQSLDQGLQFLIQYYNGEERAKGNILERFSAQQFPDLHSELNLSSLELGDSALYFCASSVGGRETQYFGPGTRLLVL.